Shown below are 29 T cell receptor beta chains from a single sample sequenced in a study of neurological immune-mediated disorders. Each CDR3 protein gets one entry after TCRdb re-called the 5' RACE reads with MiXCR. The table lists about 79,000 distinct CDR3 sequences, over 12% of them singletons. Sequencing was performed on PBMCs. Every receptor here comes from a woman aged 45-60 years in good health.

The chain has TRBV28 and TRBJ1-5, with 7 bases fitting TRBD1. V shed 5 bases, J shed 9 bases, and the junction held 10 bases outside the gene matches. The germline gives CDR1 MDHEN, CDR2 SYDVKM. This CDR3 comprises 14 residues. The CDR3 loop reads CASSNSRDSGPQHF. Here the CDR3 DNA reads TGTGCCAGCAGTAACAGTAGGGACAGCGGGCCCCAGCATTTT. Looking up the rest from reference TRBV28 and TRBJ1-5 gives the full variable domain: DVKVTQSSRYLVKRTGEKVFLECVQDMDHENMFWYRQDPGLGLRLIYFSYDVKMKEKGDIPEGYSVSREKKERFSLILESASTNQTSMYLCASSNSRDSGPQHFGDGTRLSIL.

With respect to this clonotype: Without the conserved terminal phenylalanine or tryptophan, this CDR3 likely stems from a read error. This sequence joins TRBV7-3 and TRBJ2-5; TRBD1 matches at 9 bases. CDR3 length: 15 residues. The germline V gene has CDR1 SGHTA and CDR2 FQGTGA. Losses at the gene ends were 1 base for V and 1 base for J; bases not matched to a gene: 1. The CDR3 reads CASSLNRGPQETQYL. The CDR3 coding sequence is TGTGCCAGCAGCTTAAACAGGGGGCCCCAAGAGACCCAGTACTTA.

The chain is built from TRBV12-3 or TRBV12-4 and TRBJ2-7, with 8 bases aligning to TRBD2. V lost 6 bases to trimming and J lost 1 base; unmatched junction nucleotides: 8. The CDR3 has 15 residues. CDR3 bases: TGTGCCAGCAGACCGCGAGCGGGGGAATCCTACGAGCAGTACTTC. Its protein product is CASRPRAGESYEQYF.

This clonotype occurred many times. The V call is TRBV5-1, the J call TRBJ1-2; 8 bases align to TRBD1. The CDR3 contains 17 residues. The J segment lost 8 bases and the V segment lost 4 bases, leaving 19 bases of the junction unmatched. The germline gives CDR1 SGHRS, CDR2 YFSETQ. The CDR3 spells CASSPAVGDRFSQGYTF. The CDR3 coding sequence is TGCGCCAGCAGCCCGGCCGTGGGGGACAGGTTTTCGCAGGGCTACACCTTC.

There are many counts of this clonotype. The chain employs TRBV5-1 and TRBJ2-3; no clear D gene. The CDR3 has 14 amino acids. Germline CDR1 and CDR2: SGHRS and YFSETQ. V lost 1 base, J lost 1 base, and 7 bases lay in between. In DNA, the CDR3 is TGCGCCAGCAGCTTGAGTACAGGCACAGATACGCAGTATTTT. Protein product: CASSLSTGTDTQYF.

This clonotype has a count of ten or more. The chain has TRBV27 and TRBJ1-2; possible D gene TRBD1, 6 bases. The CDR3 has 15 residues. V lost 10 bases, J lost 0 bases, and 18 bases lay in between. Germline lookup yields CDR1 MNHEY and CDR2 SMNVEV (reference sequence). CDR3: CATKPGHASNYGYTF. CDR3 bases: TGTGCCACTAAGCCGGGACACGCTTCTAACTATGGCTACACCTTC.

This clonotype has a count of ten or more. The chain carries TRBV7-2 and TRBJ2-7, with 8 bases fitting TRBD2. The germline gives CDR1 SGHTA, CDR2 FQGNSA. CDR3 length equals 14 residues. V shed 5 bases and J 3 bases; nucleotides not matched to a gene: 6. CDR3 DNA: TGTGCCAGCAGCCTGCCGGGACTAGTCTACGAGCAGTACTTC. Translating it yields CASSLPGLVYEQYF.

Of note for this clonotype: A junction boundary mismatches the germline segment, possibly from a read error. In DNA, the CDR3 is TGCTCCAGCAGCTTGGGGGGCGAGAATCAGCCCCAGCATTTT. Amino acid sequence: CSSSLGGENQPQHF. The chain employs TRBV5-1 and TRBJ1-5; possibly TRBD1 for D (6 bases). The germline V gene has CDR1 SGHRS and CDR2 YFSETQ. The CDR3 totals 14 residues.

This clonotype was seen at least ten times. The genes are TRBV5-1 and TRBJ2-7; 9 bases are a match to TRBD2. This CDR3 region has 15 residues. Losses at the gene ends were 0 bases for V and 8 bases for J; bases not matched to a gene: 9. Germline-derived CDR1 and CDR2 are SGHRS and YFSETQ. Here the CDR3 DNA reads TGCGCCAGCAGCTTGGGGGCGGCTAGCGGGGTACAGCAGTACTTC. It is translated as CASSLGAASGVQQYF.

This clonotype was seen a handful of times. The chain joins TRBV20-1 to TRBJ2-1; D could derive from TRBD1 or TRBD2 (5 bases each). The CDR3 contains 13 residues. The V gene lost 3 bases and the J gene lost 3 bases, with 9 bases spanning the gap. Germline V gene lookup returns CDR1 DFQATT and CDR2 SNEGSKA (reference sequence). The CDR3 reads CSARKGRYNEQFF. CDR3 bases: TGCAGTGCTAGGAAGGGACGCTACAATGAGCAGTTCTTC.

This clonotype has at least ten counts. The gene calls are TRBV7-9 and TRBJ2-1, with D maybe TRBD1 (6 bases). The CDR3 extends over 16 amino acids. Trimming took 1 base from V and 9 from J, leaving 19 bases between them. The germline V gene has CDR1 SEHNR and CDR2 FQNEAQ (reference sequence). The CDR3 spells CASSLGPRGSSGEQFF. In nucleotides, the CDR3 is TGTGCCAGCAGCTTAGGCCCCAGGGGTTCAAGCGGTGAGCAGTTCTTC.

In its sample, this clonotype was seen many times. CDR3 region: CASSLGQGRNIQYF. The CDR3 bases are TGCGCCAGCAGCTTGGGACAGGGGAGAAACATTCAGTACTTC. The chain carries TRBV5-1 and TRBJ2-4, with TRBD1 matching 8 bases. This CDR3 is 14 amino acids long. The germline V gene has CDR1 SGHRS and CDR2 YFSETQ. V gave up 0 bases and J gave up 6 bases; unmatched junction bases: 2.

Only one count was recorded for this clonotype. In this CDR3 the conserved last residue, phenylalanine or tryptophan, is missing, so a read error is likely. This chain links TRBV20-1 with TRBJ1-2; D might be TRBD1 (5 bases). V lost 6 bases to trimming and J lost 7 bases, with 18 bases between them. The V gene's germline CDR1 is DFQATT and CDR2 SNEGSKA (reference sequence). The CDR3 loop spans 13 amino acids. The CDR3 bases are TGCAGTGCGGGCGGGATCGAGGGGTGTGGCTACACCATC. Translation gives CSAGGIEGCGYTI.

Many counts were recorded for this clonotype. The chain joins TRBV5-1 to TRBJ2-3, with unresolved D. Trimming shortened V by 7 bases and J by 1 base, and 10 bases separated the two germline ends. Germline V CDR1 and CDR2: SGHRS, YFSETQ. There are 13 residues in the CDR3. The chain's CDR3 is CASGLGGTDTQYF. The CDR3 DNA sequence: TGCGCCAGCGGATTAGGCGGCACAGATACGCAGTATTTT.

The table lists this clonotype with many counts. The V gene is TRBV2, the J gene TRBJ2-7; D gene unclear. The CDR3 totals 13 residues. Germline values: CDR1 SNHLY, CDR2 FYNNEI. Trimming took 5 bases from V and 0 from J, leaving 8 bases between them. Here the CDR3 DNA reads TGTGCCAGCAGTCGAGATAGCTCCTACGAGCAGTACTTC. Translated, it gives CASSRDSSYEQYF.

This clonotype was counted at least ten times. The chain joins TRBV7-9 to TRBJ1-1, with D unclear. The V gene's germline CDR1 is SEHNR and CDR2 FQNEAQ (reference sequence). This CDR3 has 14 residues. The V gene lost 1 base and the J gene lost 1 base, with 7 bases spanning the gap. The CDR3 bases are TGTGCCAGCAGCTTAGTTGCAGGGAACACTGAAGCTTTCTTT. Residues: CASSLVAGNTEAFF.

This clonotype was found many times. The chain carries TRBV12-3 or TRBV12-4 and TRBJ1-5; weak D call: TRBD1 (6 bases). The CDR3 sequence is 16 residues long. V shed 5 bases and J shed 5 bases, with 19 bases lying between them. CDR3 sequence: CASSELTGKAHQPQHF. The DNA for the CDR3 is TGTGCCAGCAGTGAGCTAACAGGGAAAGCACATCAGCCCCAGCATTTT.

This clonotype appeared many times. The chain is built from TRBV12-3 or TRBV12-4 and TRBJ1-6; unclear D gene. CDR3 length: 13 amino acids. Deletions cut 3 bases from V and 8 bases from J, with 8 bases between. The CDR3 nucleotides are TGTGCCAGCAGTTTGGGTGGTTATTCACCCCTCCACTTT. This codes for CASSLGGYSPLHF.

This clonotype was counted at least ten times. The CDR3 DNA reads as TGTGCCAGCAGTTCCCTTCGGGACTATAATTCACCCCTCCACTTT. The encoded protein is CASSSLRDYNSPLHF. The chain links TRBV6-5 to TRBJ1-6; D is undetermined. Between the trimmed V and J ends, which lost 4 bases and 3 bases, there was a span of 10 bases. Germline CDR1 is MNHEY and CDR2 is SVGAGI. The length of the CDR3 is 15 residues.

The gene calls are TRBV5-1 and TRBJ1-4, with no clear D. From germline, CDR1 is SGHRS and CDR2 YFSETQ. V gave up 2 bases and J gave up 8 bases, with 13 bases separating them. The CDR3 has 14 amino acids. This CDR3 reads CASSFEEMGEKLFF. CDR3 nucleotide sequence: TGCGCCAGCAGCTTTGAAGAGATGGGGGAAAAACTGTTTTTT.

This clonotype came up many times. The chain couples TRBV6-5 to TRBJ1-1; D is uncertain. The CDR3 loop spans 13 amino acids. With 0 bases removed from V and 4 bases from J, the gap between germline ends came to 6 bases. Germline-derived CDR1 and CDR2 are MNHEY and SVGAGI. CDR3 sequence (DNA): TGTGCCAGCAGTTACTCCCGCACCACTGAAGCTTTCTTT. This gives the protein CASSYSRTTEAFF.

This clonotype appeared a few times. This chain connects TRBV14 to TRBJ1-2; no clear D gene. CDR1 is SGHDN and CDR2 is FVKESK in the germline V gene. CDR3 size: 14 residues. V dropped 4 bases and J dropped 2 bases, with 11 bases sitting between them. The CDR3 protein is CASSPSRYNYGYTF. The CDR3 nucleotides are TGTGCCAGCAGCCCCTCGAGGTACAACTATGGCTACACCTTC.

In regard to this clonotype: This may come from a read error, since a much larger clone is one base off. The conserved phenylalanine or tryptophan normally closing the CDR3 is absent here, so this likely arose from a read error. The chain combines TRBV12-3 or TRBV12-4 with TRBJ2-1; 9 nucleotides line up with TRBD2. The V and J ends lost 1 base and 8 bases, in that order; junction bases with no gene match: 6. The CDR3 has 15 residues. The CDR3 loop is CASSLGRGGLDEQFL. The CDR3 nucleotides read TGTGCCAGCAGTTTAGGGCGGGGGGGCCTGGATGAGCAGTTCTTA.

Ten or more counts support this clonotype. The chain couples TRBV20-1 to TRBJ2-7; 11 bases are shared with TRBD2. The CDR3 length is 16 residues. The trim removed 1 base at V and 2 bases at J, leaving 7 bases unmatched. The V gene's germline CDR1 is DFQATT and CDR2 SNEGSKA (reference sequence). CDR3 sequence: CSARASGGPGTYEQYF. The DNA of the CDR3 is TGCAGTGCTAGAGCTAGCGGGGGGCCGGGAACCTACGAGCAGTACTTC.

This clonotype has at least ten counts. The gene calls are TRBV20-1 and TRBJ2-1; D remains unclear. Germline CDR1 DFQATT, CDR2 SNEGSKA (reference sequence). The CDR3 length is 13 residues. V was trimmed by 3 bases and J by 5 bases, leaving 11 bases between them. CDR3 DNA sequence: TGCAGTGCTAGGCGGTGGCAGGACAATGAGCAGTTCTTC. It codes for CSARRWQDNEQFF.

The rearrangement links TRBV10-3 to TRBJ2-2, with 8 bases that match TRBD1. There are 16 residues in the CDR3. After removal of 5 bases from V and 0 bases from J, the junction contained 5 bases not matched to a gene. Germline values: CDR1 ENHRY, CDR2 SYGVKD. CDR3 in amino acids: CAISIQGGSNTGELFF. CDR3 in DNA: TGTGCCATCAGTATACAGGGGGGCTCGAACACCGGGGAGCTGTTTTTT.

This clonotype was detected many times. This chain joins TRBV12-3 or TRBV12-4 and TRBJ1-5; 7 bases are a match to TRBD1. Trimming removed 10 bases from V and 2 bases from J; junction bases left unmatched: 8. CDR3 size: 14 residues. The CDR3 here is CATVRGIGNQPQHF. The CDR3 nucleotides are TGTGCCACCGTCAGGGGGATCGGCAATCAGCCCCAGCATTTT.

This clonotype was seen a handful of times. A read error may account for a junction end that differs from germline. The CDR3 reads CGVAQDTEAFF. CDR3 DNA sequence: TGCGGCGTCGCTCAGGACACTGAAGCTTTCTTT. V and J are TRBV29-1 and TRBJ1-1; D is unclear. CDR3 length: 11 residues. Looked up from germline, CDR1 is SQVTM and CDR2 is ANQGSEA.

This clonotype came up a few times. The chain has TRBV5-1 and TRBJ1-1, with 7 bases fitting TRBD1. Germline-derived CDR1 and CDR2 are SGHRS and YFSETQ. CDR3 size: 16 residues. V shed 6 bases, J shed 6 bases, and the junction held 17 bases outside the gene matches. CDR3 region: CASNSRLTGKVSEAFF. The CDR3 nucleotides are TGCGCCAGCAACTCCCGCTTGACAGGGAAGGTATCTGAAGCTTTCTTT.